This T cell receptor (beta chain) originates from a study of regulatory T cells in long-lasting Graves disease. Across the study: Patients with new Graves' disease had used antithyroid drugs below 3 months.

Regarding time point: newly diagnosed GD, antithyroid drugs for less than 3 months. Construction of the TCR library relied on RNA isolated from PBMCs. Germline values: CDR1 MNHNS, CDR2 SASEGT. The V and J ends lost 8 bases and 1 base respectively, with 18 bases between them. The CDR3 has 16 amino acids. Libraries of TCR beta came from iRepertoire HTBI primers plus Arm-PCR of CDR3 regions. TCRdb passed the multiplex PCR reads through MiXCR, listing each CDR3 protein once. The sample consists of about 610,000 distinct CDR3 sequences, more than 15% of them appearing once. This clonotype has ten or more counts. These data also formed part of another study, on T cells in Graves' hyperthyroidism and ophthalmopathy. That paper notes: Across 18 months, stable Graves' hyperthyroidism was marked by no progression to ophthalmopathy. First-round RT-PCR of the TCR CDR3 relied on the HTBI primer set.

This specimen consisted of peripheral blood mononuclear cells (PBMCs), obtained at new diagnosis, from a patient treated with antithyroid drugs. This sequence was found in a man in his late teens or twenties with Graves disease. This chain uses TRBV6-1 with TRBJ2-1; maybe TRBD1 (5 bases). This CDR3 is CASLVSETDSYNEQFF. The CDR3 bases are TGTGCCAGCCTCGTCTCCGAGACAGATTCCTACAATGAGCAGTTCTTC.